Listed here are 27 T cell receptor beta chains from one sample, sequenced in a study of T cells in Graves' hyperthyroidism and ophthalmopathy. From RNA transcripts, TCR beta CDR3 regions were amplified. First-round RT-PCR of the TCR CDR3 relied on the HTBI primer set. TCRdb independently ran MiXCR on the multiplex PCR reads; one entry per CDR3 protein. The sample carries around 370,000 distinct CDR3 sequences, under 20% recorded once. The specimen sequenced was blood. These receptors all come from a man aged 18-30 years with Graves' ophthalmopathy.

The V call is TRBV6-4, the J call TRBJ2-1, with 10 nucleotides matching TRBD2. The germline gives CDR1 MRHNA, CDR2 SNTAGT. Trimming took 2 bases from V and 6 from J; bases not matched to a gene: 4. This CDR3 spans 15 amino acids. CDR3: CASSDTASGGNEQFF. In DNA, the CDR3 is TGTGCCAGCAGTGACACGGCTAGCGGGGGCAATGAGCAGTTCTTC.

This chain connects TRBV3-1 to TRBJ2-1; 7 bases align to TRBD1. J lost 6 bases, V lost 6 bases, and 14 bases had no gene match. Germline loops: CDR1 LGHDT, CDR2 YNNKEL (reference sequence). The CDR3 totals 16 residues. CDR3 bases: TGTGCCAGCAGACGCACAGGGGACAAGTCTGGCAATGAGCAGTTCTTC. Translated, it gives CASRRTGDKSGNEQFF.

This clonotype was found many times. The chain joins TRBV7-3 to TRBJ2-3; TRBD2 matches 11 bases. The germline gives CDR1 SGHTA, CDR2 FQGTGA. The CDR3 runs to 18 residues. Trimming cost V 0 bases and J 7 bases; bases outside gene matches: 12. CDR3 loop: CASSLTLAGGLSVHTQYF. For the CDR3, the DNA is TGTGCCAGCAGCTTAACCCTAGCGGGGGGACTATCTGTACATACGCAGTATTTT.

This clonotype was picked up many times. The chain has TRBV7-6 and TRBJ1-1; D is possibly TRBD1 (5 bases). Germline lookup yields CDR1 SGHVS and CDR2 FNYEAQ. The CDR3 is 15 amino acids. Trimming removed 7 bases at V and 2 bases at J, with 17 bases between. The CDR3 reads CASTIMRGGNTEAFF. The CDR3 nucleotides are TGTGCCAGCACCATTATGCGGGGGGGTAACACTGAAGCTTTCTTT.

Points on this clonotype: This could be a read error, since a much larger clone is one nucleotide away. This rearrangement joins TRBV7-3 to TRBJ2-7; 9 positions match TRBD1. CDR1 is SGHTA, CDR2 FQGTGA, per germline. The CDR3 length is 15 residues. Here the CDR3 reads CASSETGTGSYEQHF. CDR3 DNA sequence: TGTGCCAGCAGCGAAACCGGGACAGGGTCCTACGAGCAGCACTTC.

Ten or more counts support this clonotype. This chain connects TRBV2 to TRBJ1-4, with 7 bases aligning to TRBD1. The CDR3 consists of 13 residues. Germline CDR1 and CDR2: SNHLY and FYNNEI. The ends lost 3 bases at V and 6 bases at J; junction bases unmatched: 1. The CDR3 is CASSEQGDEKLFF. CDR3 coding DNA: TGTGCCAGCAGTGAGCAGGGGGATGAAAAACTGTTTTTT.

This clonotype was seen only once. The chain links TRBV29-1 to TRBJ1-3, with D possibly being TRBD1 (6 bases). Germline CDR1 is SQVTM and CDR2 is ANQGSEA. The V gene lost 3 bases and the J gene lost 0 bases, with 9 bases spanning the gap. The CDR3 loop spans 14 amino acids. As DNA, the CDR3 is TGCAGCGTTGATCAGGGGAGCTCTGGAAACACCATATATTTT. Its translation is CSVDQGSSGNTIYF.

This clonotype was observed a handful of times. The rearrangement joins TRBV6-2 or TRBV6-3 to TRBJ2-5; D is possibly TRBD1 (6 bases). Deletions cut 3 bases from V and 5 bases from J, with 16 bases between. The CDR3 loop spans 15 amino acids. Germline assignment: CDR1 MNHEY and CDR2 SVGEGT. CDR3 amino acids: CASSYWGRPTETQYF. The CDR3 DNA is TGTGCCAGCAGTTATTGGGGGCGCCCTACGGAGACCCAGTACTTC.

This chain uses TRBV2 with TRBJ1-1; 12 bases line up with TRBD1. Germline lookup yields CDR1 SNHLY and CDR2 FYNNEI. The CDR3 spans 15 residues. Trimming removed 4 bases from V and 7 bases from J; junction bases left unmatched: 7. CDR3 region: CASSVLRDRGLEAFF. DNA of the CDR3: TGTGCCAGCAGTGTACTCCGGGACAGGGGGCTTGAAGCTTTCTTT.

The chain couples TRBV27 to TRBJ2-5, with D perhaps TRBD2 (6 bases). CDR1 and CDR2 from the germline V gene are MNHEY and SMNVEV (reference sequence). CDR3 length: 15 amino acids. Trimming took off 2 bases at V and 9 bases at J, with 19 bases between the two ends. CDR3 amino acids: CASSLRTSRGEAQYF. CDR3 nucleotide sequence: TGTGCCAGCAGTTTACGGACAAGTCGCGGGGAGGCCCAGTACTTC.

The rearrangement links TRBV19 to TRBJ1-1, with 8 bases aligning to TRBD1. The CDR3 extends over 15 amino acids. CDR1 is LNHDA, CDR2 SQIVND, per germline (reference sequence). The J segment lost 1 base and the V segment lost 9 bases, leaving 10 bases of the junction unmatched. CDR3 in DNA: TGTGCCAGCTTAAAGGCAGGGGGCGAGAACACTGAAGCTTTCTTT. It encodes CASLKAGGENTEAFF.

The rearrangement joins TRBV4-1 to TRBJ2-7; D is ambiguous. The CDR3 has 15 residues. Trimming shortened V by 4 bases and J by 3 bases, and 16 bases separated the two germline ends. From germline, CDR1 is MGHRA and CDR2 YSYEKL. The CDR3 region is CASSLVGSILYEQYF. DNA for the CDR3: TGCGCCAGCAGCCTAGTAGGCAGCATACTCTACGAGCAGTACTTC.

Ten or more counts support this clonotype. The genes are TRBV28 and TRBJ2-3; TRBD1 might be the D (5 bases). The germline gives CDR1 MDHEN, CDR2 SYDVKM. The CDR3 extends over 12 amino acids. Trimming took off 8 bases at V and 1 base at J, with 7 bases between the two ends. CDR3 sequence (DNA): TGTGCCAGCGAACAGGGCACAGATACGCAGTATTTT. It is translated as CASEQGTDTQYF.

This clonotype was seen ten or more times. The chain joins TRBV18 to TRBJ2-7; 7 bases agree with TRBD1. Germline CDR1 KGHSH, CDR2 LQKENI. This CDR3 is 13 amino acids long. Trimming at V came to 5 bases and at J to 6 bases, leaving 7 bases not matched to a gene. CDR3 residues: CASSRDSPSEQYF. The CDR3 DNA reads TGTGCCAGCTCAAGGGACAGTCCAAGCGAGCAGTACTTC.

This clonotype was detected ten times or more. As DNA, the CDR3 is TGTGCCAGCAGACCCCGGGACAGGGTCTACGAGCAGTACTTC. It specifies CASRPRDRVYEQYF. This rearrangement joins TRBV6-2 or TRBV6-3 to TRBJ2-7; TRBD1 matches 9 bases. This CDR3 comprises 14 residues. V was pared by 6 bases and J by 3 bases, with 6 bases of the junction left unmatched. The germline CDR1 and CDR2 sequences are MNHEY and SVGEGT.

This clonotype was detected a few times. The rearrangement uses TRBV20-1 and TRBJ1-5; 7 positions match TRBD1. This CDR3 contains 17 residues. The germline V gene encodes CDR1 DFQATT and CDR2 SNEGSKA (reference sequence). With 7 bases clipped from V and 0 bases from J, the junction kept 15 bases outside the gene matches. The CDR3 nucleotides read TGCAGTGTTCAGTGGGGGCGACAGGGCCATAGCAATCAGCCCCAGCATTTT. Translation: CSVQWGRQGHSNQPQHF.

This clonotype was seen a handful of times. The chain carries TRBV10-3 and TRBJ2-3; 10 positions agree with TRBD2. The CDR3 is 14 residues long. V dropped 8 bases and J dropped 6; count of bases not matched to a gene: 8. CDR1 ENHRY and CDR2 SYGVKD come from the germline V gene. CDR3 loop: CAIGTSAPGDTQYF. For the CDR3, the DNA is TGTGCCATCGGGACTAGCGCACCCGGGGATACGCAGTATTTT.

CDR3 DNA: TGTGCCAGTAGTATAGCAGACTATGGCTACACCTTC. Encoded protein: CASSIADYGYTF. The chain carries TRBV19 and TRBJ1-2; no reliable D call. The V gene's germline CDR1 is LNHDA and CDR2 SQIVND (reference sequence). V lost 1 base and J lost 3, with 3 bases in between. This CDR3 has 12 residues.

This clonotype was seen at least ten times. The chain uses TRBV20-1 and TRBJ2-5, with 12 bases lining up with TRBD1. The CDR3 totals 14 residues. Germline assignment: CDR1 DFQATT and CDR2 SNEGSKA (reference sequence). In DNA form, the CDR3 reads TGCAGCCCTCCGGGACAGGGGGCAATTGAGACCCAGTACTTC. Residues: CSPPGQGAIETQYF.

In this sample, this clonotype turned up many times. The chain is built from TRBV28 and TRBJ2-1; 10 nucleotides agree with TRBD1. The CDR3 spans 17 residues. Germline trimming cut 6 bases from V and 1 base from J; bases unmatched to any gene: 9. Per the germline V gene, CDR1 is MDHEN and CDR2 is SYDVKM. The CDR3 here is CASSFATGQGSYNEQFF. The CDR3 bases are TGTGCCAGCAGCTTTGCGACGGGACAGGGGTCCTACAATGAGCAGTTCTTC.

Regarding this clonotype: A much larger clone differs from this one at a single base, so this may be a read error. The chain links TRBV20-1 to TRBJ2-7, with 7 bases that match TRBD1. The germline V gene has CDR1 DFQATT and CDR2 SNEGSKA (reference sequence). The CDR3 is 13 residues long. J gave up 5 bases and V 7 bases, and 11 bases lay outside the gene matches. CDR3 loop: CSGLGQSHHEQYF. The CDR3 coding sequence is TGCAGTGGGCTGGGACAGTCACACCACGAGCAGTACTTC.

This clonotype was observed once. The chain links TRBV20-1 to TRBJ1-1, with 7 bases lining up with TRBD1. The germline gives CDR1 DFQATT, CDR2 SNEGSKA (reference sequence). The CDR3 runs 15 residues. The ends lost 2 bases at V and 0 bases at J; junction bases unmatched: 6. In nucleotides, the CDR3 is TGCAGTGCTAGATTGCCGGGACAGCTGAACACTGAAGCTTTCTTT. This codes for CSARLPGQLNTEAFF.

This clonotype was detected many times. This chain connects TRBV5-1 to TRBJ2-7; TRBD1 matches 7 bases. Unmatched junction bases numbered 6, after V lost 0 bases and J lost 0 bases. Germline CDR1 is SGHRS and CDR2 is YFSETQ. This CDR3 is 16 amino acids long. CDR3 in amino acids: CASSLDLGTASYEQYF. For the CDR3, the DNA is TGCGCCAGCAGCTTGGATCTCGGGACAGCCTCCTACGAGCAGTACTTC. The variable domain in full, completed from reference TRBV5-1 and TRBJ2-7, reads KAGVTQTPRYLIKTRGQQVTLSCSPISGHRSVSWYQQTPGQGLQFLFEYFSETQRNKGNFPGRFSGRQFSNSRSEMNVSTLELGDSALYLCASSLDLGTASYEQYFGPGTRLTVT.

This clonotype has ten or more counts. V and J are TRBV3-1 and TRBJ2-7, with TRBD2 as a possible D gene (6 bases). Trimming cost V 4 bases and J 7 bases, with 17 bases left between them. Germline-derived CDR1 and CDR2 are LGHDT and YNNKEL (reference sequence). The CDR3 totals 14 residues. The CDR3 DNA is TGTGCCAGCAGCCCGAAGGCGGGGCCCGTGGAGCAGTACTTC. Translating gives CASSPKAGPVEQYF.

The CDR3 region is CASSIGSGAMNTEAFF. The CDR3 region has the DNA TGTGCCAGTAGTATAGGTTCAGGAGCAATGAACACTGAAGCTTTCTTT. The chain has TRBV19 and TRBJ1-1; D is uncertain. CDR3 size: 16 residues. V was trimmed by 1 base and J by 0 bases, leaving 12 bases between them. Germline V CDR1 and CDR2: LNHDA, SQIVND (reference sequence).

There are many counts of this clonotype. The J gene is TRBJ2-1, the V gene TRBV20-1; the match to TRBD1 covers 8 bases. Germline CDR1 reads DFQATT; CDR2 reads SNEGSKA (reference sequence). J gave up 4 bases and V 8 bases, and 7 bases lay outside the gene matches. CDR3 length: 13 amino acids. The CDR3: CSSLTGVYNEQFF. For the CDR3, the DNA is TGCAGTTCATTGACAGGGGTTTACAATGAGCAGTTCTTC.

This clonotype occurred many times. This chain connects TRBV7-8 to TRBJ1-1, with D unresolved. Germline CDR1 reads SGHVS; CDR2 reads FQNEAQ. The CDR3 runs to 14 residues. V lost 6 bases and J lost 4, with 15 bases in between. Here the CDR3 reads CASSLGGRGTEAFF. The CDR3 nucleotides read TGTGCCAGCAGTTTGGGCGGGCGAGGCACTGAAGCTTTCTTT.